A selection of T cell receptor beta chains follows, all from one sample in a study of CD8 T cells in ankylosing spondylitis. TCRdb re-derived calls from the 5' RACE reads in MiXCR, one entry per CDR3 protein. Among over 150,000 distinct CDR3 sequences listed, around 13% were seen once. Material for sequencing was blood, either unsorted or a sorted T cell fraction (not recorded which). The receptors originated from a male donor with ankylosing spondylitis or in good health (not recorded which). Each CDR3 is given with its conserved first and last residue. Each record gives: V gene, D gene, J gene, clone size, CDR3 protein, CDR3 DNA. D genes are given only for firm matches. The size field is filled for only some rows; it gives once, few, many or a size class.

>TRBV7-8|TRBD2|TRBJ2-1|.
CASSLGPSGEQFF
TGTGCCAGCAGCTTAGGGCCTAGCGGTGAGCAGTTCTTC
>TRBV11-2|.|TRBJ2-5|.
CASSPEYRVGETQYF
TGTGCCAGCAGCCCGGAATACCGGGTAGGAGAGACCCAGTACTTC
>TRBV4-1|.|TRBJ2-2|.
CASSQELPETGELFF
TGCGCCAGCAGCCAAGAGCTACCCGAAACCGGGGAGCTGTTTTTT
>TRBV28|.|TRBJ2-7|many
CASSLGTTGGYEQYF
TGTGCCAGCAGTCTGGGGACAACGGGGGGTTACGAGCAGTACTTC
>TRBV20-1|.|TRBJ2-6|.
CSARLLGAPGANVLTF
TGCAGTGCTAGGCTTCTAGGGGCTCCGGGGGCCAACGTCCTGACTTTC
>TRBV5-6|TRBD1|TRBJ2-7|.
CASSLEGQPLLYEQYF
TGTGCCAGCAGCTTGGAGGGACAGCCACTTCTCTACGAGCAGTACTTC
>TRBV3-1|.|TRBJ1-2|few
CASSENSMSPYGYTF
TGTGCCAGCAGCGAAAATAGTATGAGTCCGTATGGCTACACCTTC
>TRBV7-9|.|TRBJ2-1|.
CASSHRDRSSYNEQFF
TGTGCCAGCAGCCACCGGGACCGTAGCTCCTACAATGAGCAGTTCTTC
>TRBV4-1|TRBD1|TRBJ2-1|many
CASLPGTGGAYNEQFF
TGCGCCAGCCTGCCGGGGACAGGGGGGGCCTACAATGAGCAGTTCTTC
>TRBV4-1|.|TRBJ2-2|.
CASSQLAGELFF
TGCGCCAGCAGCCAATTGGCAGGGGAGCTGTTTTTT
>TRBV14|.|TRBJ2-1|few
CASSHPGTPDYNEQFF
TGTGCCAGCAGCCACCCCGGGACTCCTGATTACAATGAGCAGTTCTTC
>TRBV10-1|.|TRBJ2-5|few
CASSAYSGETQYF
TGCGCCAGCAGTGCGTACTCAGGAGAGACCCAGTACTTC
>TRBV10-2|.|TRBJ1-5|many
CASSETGTRVPQHF
TGCGCCAGCAGTGAGACAGGGACAAGGGTGCCCCAGCATTTT
>TRBV5-5|.|TRBJ1-6|many
CASDTGTEPSPLHF
TGTGCCAGCGACACCGGGACGGAACCTTCACCCCTCCACTTT
>TRBV29-1|.|TRBJ2-1|.
CSVEGAGNYNEQFF
TGCAGCGTTGAGGGCGCGGGGAACTACAATGAGCAGTTCTTC
>TRBV10-3|TRBD1|TRBJ2-7|few
CANSRGQSYEQYF
TGTGCCAACTCCAGGGGACAGTCCTACGAGCAGTACTTC
>TRBV3-1|.|TRBJ2-5|.
CASSQDRAAQETQYF
TGTGCCAGCAGCCAAGACCGCGCAGCCCAAGAGACCCAGTACTTC
>TRBV12-3/TRBV12-4|.|TRBJ2-2|many
CASSLMATGELFF
TGTGCCAGCAGTTTAATGGCCACCGGGGAGCTGTTTTTT
>TRBV12-3/TRBV12-4|.|TRBJ2-7|.
CARSLNIYEQYF
TGTGCCAGAAGTTTAAACATTTACGAGCAGTACTTC
>TRBV5-1|.|TRBJ2-2|.
CASSGETTGELFF
TGCGCCAGCAGCGGCGAAACCACCGGGGAGCTGTTTTTT
>TRBV7-9|TRBD2|TRBJ2-3|.
CASSSIAGASDTQYF
TGTGCCAGCAGCTCAATAGCGGGAGCCTCAGATACGCAGTATTTT
>TRBV30|.|TRBJ2-2|few
CATEGDGGELFF
TGTGCCACGGAGGGGGACGGCGGGGAGCTGTTTTTT
>TRBV5-1|.|TRBJ1-1|.
CASSLATVNTEAFF
TGCGCCAGCAGCTTGGCCACGGTGAACACTGAAGCTTTCTTT
>TRBV29-1|TRBD1|TRBJ2-7|.
CSVVDRDVYEQYF
TGCAGCGTCGTGGACAGGGACGTCTACGAGCAGTACTTC
>TRBV6-4|TRBD2|TRBJ2-1|.
CASSDGGGGANEQFF
TGTGCCAGCAGTGACGGGGGCGGGGGGGCCAATGAGCAGTTCTTC
>TRBV4-2|TRBD2|TRBJ2-3|few
CASSQELWEGSTDTQYF
TGTGCCAGCAGCCAAGAACTTTGGGAGGGATCCACAGATACGCAGTATTTT
>TRBV27|.|TRBJ2-3|few
CASRPVWGTDTQYF
TGTGCCAGCAGGCCGGTTTGGGGGACAGATACGCAGTATTTT
>TRBV4-1|TRBD1|TRBJ2-7|.
CASSPTPQGIAYEQYF
TGCGCCAGCAGCCCTACCCCACAGGGGATCGCCTACGAGCAGTACTTC
>TRBV11-2|.|TRBJ1-1|.
CASSLDPGGFYTEAFF
TGTGCCAGCAGCTTAGATCCTGGGGGATTTTACACTGAAGCTTTCTTT
>TRBV12-3/TRBV12-4|TRBD1|TRBJ1-2|.
CASSERQGVYGYTF
TGTGCCAGCAGTGAGCGACAGGGAGTCTATGGCTACACCTTC
>TRBV7-8|.|TRBJ2-5|.
CASSFPQSWQTQYF
TGTGCCAGCAGCTTTCCACAGAGTTGGCAGACCCAGTACTTC
>TRBV7-9|TRBD1|TRBJ1-1|.
CASSLEGTELNTEAFF
TGTGCCAGCAGCTTAGAGGGGACAGAGTTGAACACTGAAGCTTTCTTT
>TRBV7-8|.|TRBJ2-3|.
CASSRGAFTDTQYF
TGTGCCAGCAGCCGAGGGGCGTTCACAGATACGCAGTATTTT
>TRBV2|TRBD2|TRBJ2-3|few
CASSPRTSGEDTQYF
TGTGCCAGCAGTCCCAGGACTAGCGGGGAAGATACGCAGTATTTT
>TRBV6-8|.|TRBJ1-6|.
CATKGVSPLHF
TGTGCCACCAAAGGGGTGTCACCCCTCCACTTT
>TRBV2|TRBD1|TRBJ1-1|few
CASRPTGASTEAFF
TGTGCCAGCAGACCAACAGGGGCGAGCACTGAAGCTTTCTTT
>TRBV30|TRBD1|TRBJ2-7|few
CAWTGGHEQYF
TGTGCCTGGACAGGGGGCCACGAGCAGTACTTC
>TRBV3-1|.|TRBJ2-7|few
CASSQRDISYEQYF
TGTGCCAGCAGCCAACGAGACATTTCCTACGAGCAGTACTTC
>TRBV27|TRBD1|TRBJ1-2|.
CASRTGAAGYTF
TGTGCCAGCAGAACAGGGGCCGCTGGCTACACCTTC
>TRBV18|.|TRBJ2-3|.
CASSPRSGTLTDTQYF
TGTGCCAGCTCACCACGGTCGGGCACCCTCACAGATACGCAGTATTTT
>TRBV2|TRBD1|TRBJ2-3|few
CASRGTGISTDTQYF
TGTGCCAGCAGGGGGACAGGGATTAGCACAGATACGCAGTATTTT
>TRBV9|.|TRBJ2-1|few
CASSSPSQQEQFF
TGTGCCAGCAGCTCCCCTTCACAGCAGGAGCAGTTCTTC
>TRBV7-9|.|TRBJ2-3|.
CASSPPEERADTQYF
TGTGCCAGCAGCCCCCCAGAGGAGAGGGCAGATACGCAGTATTTT
>TRBV12-3/TRBV12-4|TRBD1|TRBJ2-5|.
CASSITPDRAQETQYF
TGTGCCAGCAGCATAACCCCCGACAGGGCCCAAGAGACCCAGTACTTC
>TRBV7-9|.|TRBJ1-2|.
CASSSGPLSGYTF
TGTGCCAGCAGCTCGGGACCTTTGAGTGGCTACACCTTC
>TRBV6-1|TRBD2|TRBJ2-6|many
CASSGLAGVSGANVLTF
TGTGCCAGCAGTGGACTAGCGGGGGTCTCTGGGGCCAACGTCCTGACTTTC
>TRBV27|TRBD2|TRBJ2-1|.
CASIGTSGSNEQFF
TGTGCCAGCATTGGCACTAGCGGGAGCAATGAGCAGTTCTTC
>TRBV5-6|.|TRBJ2-3|.
CASSLGTAYSTDTQYF
TGTGCCAGCAGCCTAGGGACGGCCTACAGCACAGATACGCAGTATTTT
>TRBV6-2/TRBV6-3|.|TRBJ2-5|.
CASSTGTGLQETQYF
TGTGCCAGCAGTACGGGGACTGGATTACAAGAGACCCAGTACTTC
>TRBV7-9|.|TRBJ2-4|few
CASSGGGNIQYF
TGTGCCAGCAGTGGGGGCGGGAACATTCAGTACTTC
>TRBV12-3/TRBV12-4|TRBD1|TRBJ2-7|few
CASSDSGGYYEQYF
TGTGCCAGCAGTGACTCAGGGGGCTACTACGAGCAGTACTTC
>TRBV29-1|.|TRBJ2-2|.
CSLRVATGELFF
TGCAGCCTAAGGGTGGCCACCGGGGAGCTGTTTTTT
>TRBV16|.|TRBJ1-1|many
CASSQYGLNTEAFF
TGTGCCAGCAGCCAATACGGCTTGAACACTGAAGCTTTCTTT
>TRBV15|.|TRBJ2-6|many
CATSPGKTGANVLTF
TGTGCCACCAGCCCAGGGAAGACTGGGGCCAACGTCCTGACTTTC
>TRBV12-3/TRBV12-4|.|TRBJ1-2|.
CASSFVLQGDGYTF
TGTGCCAGCAGTTTTGTATTACAGGGAGACGGCTACACCTTC
>TRBV25-1|.|TRBJ2-1|few
CASSEYGGSDEQFF
TGTGCCAGCAGTGAATATGGGGGGTCAGATGAGCAGTTCTTC
>TRBV27|.|TRBJ1-2|many
CASAEGGVFYGYTF
TGTGCCAGCGCCGAGGGTGGAGTCTTCTATGGCTACACCTTC